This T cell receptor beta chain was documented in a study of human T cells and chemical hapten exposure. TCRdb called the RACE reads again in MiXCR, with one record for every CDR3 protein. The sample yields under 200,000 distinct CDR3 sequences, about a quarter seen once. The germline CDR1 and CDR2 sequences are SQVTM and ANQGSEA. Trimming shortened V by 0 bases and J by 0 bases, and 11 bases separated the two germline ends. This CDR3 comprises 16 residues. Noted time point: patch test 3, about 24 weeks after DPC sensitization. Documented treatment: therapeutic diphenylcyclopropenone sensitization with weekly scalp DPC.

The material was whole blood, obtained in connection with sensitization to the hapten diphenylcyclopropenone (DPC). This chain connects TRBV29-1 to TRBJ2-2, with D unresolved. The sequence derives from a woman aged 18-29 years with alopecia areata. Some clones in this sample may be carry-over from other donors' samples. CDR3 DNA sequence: TGCAGCGTTGAAGATCTCTGGCAGTCGAACACCGGGGAGCTGTTTTTT. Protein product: CSVEDLWQSNTGELFF.